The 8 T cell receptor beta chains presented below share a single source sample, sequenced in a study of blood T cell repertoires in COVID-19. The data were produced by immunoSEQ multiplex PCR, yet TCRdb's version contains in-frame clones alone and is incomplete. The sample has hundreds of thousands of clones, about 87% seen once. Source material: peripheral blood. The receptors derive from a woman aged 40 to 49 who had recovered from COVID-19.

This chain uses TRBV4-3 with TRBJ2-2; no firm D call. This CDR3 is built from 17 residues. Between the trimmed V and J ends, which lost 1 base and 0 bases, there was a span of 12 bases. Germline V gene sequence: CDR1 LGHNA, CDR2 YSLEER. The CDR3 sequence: CASSQGVGRANTGELFF. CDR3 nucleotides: TGCGCCAGCAGCCAAGGCGTGGGCCGCGCGAACACCGGGGAGCTGTTTTTT.

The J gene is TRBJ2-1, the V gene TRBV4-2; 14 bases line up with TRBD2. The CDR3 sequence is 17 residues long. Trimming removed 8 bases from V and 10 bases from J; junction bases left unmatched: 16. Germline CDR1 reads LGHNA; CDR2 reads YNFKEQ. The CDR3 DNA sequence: TGTGCCAGCGTAAAAGGACTAGCGGGGGGCAATACAGGGGAGCAGTTCTTC. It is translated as CASVKGLAGGNTGEQFF.

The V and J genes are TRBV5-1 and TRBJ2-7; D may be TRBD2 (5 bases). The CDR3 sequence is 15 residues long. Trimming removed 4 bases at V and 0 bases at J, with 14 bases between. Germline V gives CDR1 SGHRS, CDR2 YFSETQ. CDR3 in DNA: TGCGCCAGCAGCCCCTGGGCGGGCAGCTCCTACGAGCAGTACTTC. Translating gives CASSPWAGSSYEQYF.

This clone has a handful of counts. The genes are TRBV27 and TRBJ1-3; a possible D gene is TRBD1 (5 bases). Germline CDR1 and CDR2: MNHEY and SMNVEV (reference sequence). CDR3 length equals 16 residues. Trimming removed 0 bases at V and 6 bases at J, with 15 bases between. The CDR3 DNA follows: TGTGCCAGCAGTTTATCGGTCAGGGCCGCTGAAAACACCATATATTTT. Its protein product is CASSLSVRAAENTIYF.

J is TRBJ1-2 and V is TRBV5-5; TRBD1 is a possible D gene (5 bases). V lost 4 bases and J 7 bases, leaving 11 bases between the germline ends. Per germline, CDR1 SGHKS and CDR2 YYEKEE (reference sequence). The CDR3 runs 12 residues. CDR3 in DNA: TGTGCCAGCAGCCGGCAGGGAGGTGGCTACACCTTC. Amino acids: CASSRQGGGYTF.

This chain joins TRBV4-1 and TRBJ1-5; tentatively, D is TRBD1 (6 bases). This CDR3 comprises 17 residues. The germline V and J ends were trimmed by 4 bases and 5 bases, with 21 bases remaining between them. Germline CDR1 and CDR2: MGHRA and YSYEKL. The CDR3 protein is CASSRGTGRGFDQPQHF. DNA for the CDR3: TGCGCCAGCAGCCGGGGAACCGGGAGGGGGTTCGATCAGCCCCAGCATTTT.

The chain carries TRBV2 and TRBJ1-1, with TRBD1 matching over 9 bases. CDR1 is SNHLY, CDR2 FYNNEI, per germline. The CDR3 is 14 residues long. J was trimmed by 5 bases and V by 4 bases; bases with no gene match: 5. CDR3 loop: CASSGDRVPTEAFF. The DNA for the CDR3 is TGTGCCAGCAGTGGGGACAGGGTGCCAACTGAAGCTTTCTTT.

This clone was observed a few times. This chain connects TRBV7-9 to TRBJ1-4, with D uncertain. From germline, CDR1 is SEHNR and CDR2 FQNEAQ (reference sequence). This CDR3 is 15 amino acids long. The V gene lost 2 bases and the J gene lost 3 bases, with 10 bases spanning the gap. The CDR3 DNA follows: TGTGCCAGCAGCTTATCCCTGACTTCTAATGAAAAACTGTTTTTT. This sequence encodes CASSLSLTSNEKLFF.